A selection of T cell receptor beta chains follows, all from one sample in a study of response to subunit inactivated influenza vaccine. TCRdb redid the calling of the RT-PCR reads with MiXCR, one entry per CDR3 protein. This table has under 800,000 distinct CDR3 sequences, approximately 13% appearing once. The specimen comprised PBMCs from blood, sampled around 15 days before vaccination. These receptors were collected from a man in his fifties or sixties who received an inactivated influenza vaccine. The CDR3 runs from the conserved cysteine through the conserved F or W. D genes are given only for firm matches. Clone size is not always given. Where it is, it says once, few, many or a class for expanded clones.

>TRBD1|TRBJ2-7|TRBV12-5|.
CASGLWGTGSQYF
TGTGCTAGTGGTTTGTGGGGGACAGGGTCTCAGTACTTC
>.|TRBJ1-1|TRBV12-3/TRBV12-4|.
CASSFTGTNEAFF
TGTGCCAGCAGTTTTACAGGGACCAATGAAGCTTTCTTT
>TRBD1|TRBJ2-1|TRBV5-6|.
CASSLWDREAGEQFF
TGTGCCAGCAGCTTGTGGGACAGGGAAGCGGGTGAGCAGTTCTTC
>.|TRBJ2-3|TRBV29-1|few
CSVDRAGKSTDTQYF
TGCAGCGTTGATCGGGCGGGAAAAAGCACAGATACGCAGTATTTT
>TRBD1|TRBJ2-7|TRBV28|.
CASSAGDREHEQYF
TGTGCCAGCAGTGCCGGGGACAGGGAACACGAGCAGTACTTC
>TRBD2|TRBJ2-1|TRBV7-9|few
CASSLTSGLYNEQFF
TGTGCCAGCAGCCTTACTAGCGGGTTGTACAATGAGCAGTTCTTC
>TRBD2|TRBJ2-1|TRBV7-2|.
CASSLGLAGVLEQFF
TGTGCCAGCAGCTTAGGACTAGCGGGAGTTCTTGAGCAGTTCTTC
>TRBD2|TRBJ2-7|TRBV7-9|many
CASSFQGLSGEQYF
TGTGCCAGCAGCTTCCAGGGACTAAGTGGGGAGCAGTACTTC
>TRBD2|TRBJ2-1|TRBV12-5|few
CASGFSTGLAGPNEQFF
TGTGCTAGTGGTTTCTCCACGGGACTAGCGGGGCCCAATGAGCAGTTCTTC
>TRBD1|TRBJ1-2|TRBV4-1|few
CASSRSGTASYGYTF
TGCGCCAGCAGCCGGTCCGGGACAGCGTCCTATGGCTACACCTTC
>.|TRBJ2-5|TRBV28|many
CATDVGTQETQYF
TGTGCCACCGACGTGGGGACTCAAGAGACCCAGTACTTC
>.|TRBJ2-7|TRBV20-1|.
CSGGIYEQYF
TGCAGTGGCGGGATTTACGAGCAGTACTTC
>TRBD2|TRBJ2-7|TRBV20-1|few
CSASEVASGGSYEQYF
TGCAGTGCGAGCGAGGTGGCTAGCGGGGGGTCCTACGAGCAGTACTTC
>.|TRBJ2-4|TRBV20-1|few
CSAVGDSMGNIQYF
TGCAGTGCCGTAGGGGACTCCATGGGAAACATTCAGTACTTC
>TRBD1|TRBJ2-1|TRBV28|few
CASRGQGSGNEQFF
TGTGCCAGCAGGGGACAGGGTTCAGGAAATGAGCAGTTCTTC
>TRBD1|TRBJ2-7|TRBV2|.
CASSEFGTGSYEQYF
TGTGCCAGCAGTGAATTTGGGACAGGGTCCTACGAGCAGTACTTC
>TRBD1|TRBJ1-2|TRBV25-1|few
CASSEPGTVYGYTF
TGTGCCAGCAGTGAACCCGGGACAGTCTATGGCTACACCTTC
>.|TRBJ1-1|TRBV4-2|.
CASSQDRSGFTEAFF
TGTGCCAGCAGCCAAGATAGATCCGGGTTCACTGAAGCTTTCTTT
>.|TRBJ1-2|TRBV29-1|.
CSVESAENYGYTF
TGCAGCGTTGAATCGGCAGAGAACTATGGCTACACCTTC
>TRBD1|TRBJ2-1|TRBV27|few
CASSLLLGQGYYNEQFF
TGTGCCAGCAGTTTACTTTTGGGACAGGGGTACTACAATGAGCAGTTCTTC
>.|TRBJ2-1|TRBV7-9|.
CASSLEGGLHNEQFF
TGTGCCAGCAGCTTAGAGGGGGGCCTTCACAATGAGCAGTTCTTC
>.|TRBJ2-7|TRBV6-2/TRBV6-3|.
CASSYTRPTAGEQYF
TGTGCCAGCAGTTACACCAGACCGACGGCTGGCGAGCAGTACTTC
>.|TRBJ2-1|TRBV7-7|few
CASSLGGTWDEQFF
TGTGCCAGCAGCTTAGGAGGGACATGGGATGAGCAGTTCTTC
>TRBD2|TRBJ2-1|TRBV2|few
CASSEVGLAADSTYNEQFF
TGTGCCAGCAGTGAAGTGGGGCTAGCGGCCGACTCCACCTACAATGAGCAGTTCTTC
>TRBD2|TRBJ2-3|TRBV29-1|few
CSGGLAGVTDTQYF
TGCAGCGGCGGACTAGCGGGGGTCACAGATACGCAGTATTTT
>TRBD2|TRBJ2-1|TRBV15|few
CATSRGGLAGGHEQFF
TGTGCCACCAGCAGAGGGGGACTAGCGGGAGGTCATGAGCAGTTCTTC